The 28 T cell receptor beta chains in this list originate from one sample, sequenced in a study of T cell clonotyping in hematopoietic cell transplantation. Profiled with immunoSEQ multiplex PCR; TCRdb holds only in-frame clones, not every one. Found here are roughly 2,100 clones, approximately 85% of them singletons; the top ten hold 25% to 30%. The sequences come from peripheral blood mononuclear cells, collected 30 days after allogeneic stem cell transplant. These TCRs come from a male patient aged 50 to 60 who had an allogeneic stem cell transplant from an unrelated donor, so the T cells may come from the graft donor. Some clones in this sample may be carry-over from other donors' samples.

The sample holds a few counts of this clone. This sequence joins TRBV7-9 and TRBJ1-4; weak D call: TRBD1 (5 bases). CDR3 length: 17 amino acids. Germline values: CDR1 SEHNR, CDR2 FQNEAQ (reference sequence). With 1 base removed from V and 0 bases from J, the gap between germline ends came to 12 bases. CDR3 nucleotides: TGTGCCAGCAGCTTAGTAGGGACGGGGGCAACTAATGAAAAACTGTTTTTT. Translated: CASSLVGTGATNEKLFF. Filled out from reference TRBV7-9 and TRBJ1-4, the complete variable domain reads DTGVSQNPRHKITKRGQNVTFRCDPISEHNRLYWYRQTLGQGPEFLTYFQNEAQLEKSRLLSDRFSAERPKGSFSTLEIQRTEQGDSAMYLCASSLVGTGATNEKLFFGSGTQLSVL.

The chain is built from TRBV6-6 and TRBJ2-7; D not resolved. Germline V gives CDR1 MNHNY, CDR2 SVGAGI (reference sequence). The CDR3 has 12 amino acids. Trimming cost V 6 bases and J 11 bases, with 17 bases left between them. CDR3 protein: CASSPDPGEEYF. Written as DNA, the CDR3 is TGTGCCAGCAGCCCCGATCCGGGTGAGGAGTACTTC.

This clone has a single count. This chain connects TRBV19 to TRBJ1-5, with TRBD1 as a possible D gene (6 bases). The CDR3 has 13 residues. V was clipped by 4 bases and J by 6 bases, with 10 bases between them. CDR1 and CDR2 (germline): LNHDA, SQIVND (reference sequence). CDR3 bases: TGTGCCAGTAGTACAGGGGAGGGTCAGCCCCAGCATTTT. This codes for CASSTGEGQPQHF. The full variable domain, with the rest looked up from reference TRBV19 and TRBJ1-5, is DGGITQSPKYLFRKEGQNVTLSCEQNLNHDAMYWYRQDPGQGLRLIYYSQIVNDFQKGDIAEGYSVSREKKESFPLTVTSAQKNPTAFYLCASSTGEGQPQHFGDGTRLSIL.

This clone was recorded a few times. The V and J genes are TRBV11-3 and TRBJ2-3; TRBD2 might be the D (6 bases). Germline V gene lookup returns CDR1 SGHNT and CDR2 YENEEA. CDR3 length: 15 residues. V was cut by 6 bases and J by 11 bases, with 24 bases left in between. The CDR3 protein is CASSQRRAPGNVQYF. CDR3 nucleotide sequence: TGTGCCAGCAGTCAAAGGAGGGCTCCCGGGAATGTGCAGTATTTT.

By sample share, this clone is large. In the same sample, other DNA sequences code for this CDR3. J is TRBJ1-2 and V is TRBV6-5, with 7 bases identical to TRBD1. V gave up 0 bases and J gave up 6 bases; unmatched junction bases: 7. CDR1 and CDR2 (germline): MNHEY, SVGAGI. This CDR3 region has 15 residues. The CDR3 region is CASSYSRGGADGYTF. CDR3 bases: TGTGCCAGCAGTTACTCGAGAGGGGGCGCGGATGGCTACACCTTC.

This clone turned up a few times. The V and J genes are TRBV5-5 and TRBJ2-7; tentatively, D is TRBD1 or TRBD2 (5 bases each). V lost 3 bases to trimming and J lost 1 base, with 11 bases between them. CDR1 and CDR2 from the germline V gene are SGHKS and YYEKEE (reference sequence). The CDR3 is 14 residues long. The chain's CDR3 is CASSWGTVSYEQYF. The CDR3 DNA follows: TGTGCCAGCAGCTGGGGGACGGTATCCTACGAGCAGTACTTC. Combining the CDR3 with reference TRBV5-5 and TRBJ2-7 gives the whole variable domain DAGVTQSPTHLIKTRGQQVTLRCSPISGHKSVSWYQQVLGQGPQFIFQYYEKEERGRGNFPDRFSARQFPNYSSELNVNALLLGDSALYLCASSWGTVSYEQYFGPGTRLTVT.

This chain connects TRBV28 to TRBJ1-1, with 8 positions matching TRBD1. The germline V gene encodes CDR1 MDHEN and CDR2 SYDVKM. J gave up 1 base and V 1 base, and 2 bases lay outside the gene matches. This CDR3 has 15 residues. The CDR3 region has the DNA TGTGCCAGCAGTTTATTTACAGGGGGGAACACTGAAGCTTTCTTT. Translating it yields CASSLFTGGNTEAFF.

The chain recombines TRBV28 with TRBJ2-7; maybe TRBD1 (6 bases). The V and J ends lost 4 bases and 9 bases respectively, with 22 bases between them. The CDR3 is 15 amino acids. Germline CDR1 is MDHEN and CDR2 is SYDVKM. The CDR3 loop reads CASSSPQDGDKMQYF. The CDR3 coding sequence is TGTGCCAGCAGTTCCCCCCAGGACGGGGACAAGATGCAGTACTTC.

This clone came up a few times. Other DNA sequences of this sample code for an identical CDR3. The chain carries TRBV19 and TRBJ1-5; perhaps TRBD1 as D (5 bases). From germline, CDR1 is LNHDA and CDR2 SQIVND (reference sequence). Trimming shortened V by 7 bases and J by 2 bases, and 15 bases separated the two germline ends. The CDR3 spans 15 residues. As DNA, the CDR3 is TGTGCCAGTATTAGTGGAGGAGGGGGCAATCAGCCCCAGCATTTT. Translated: CASISGGGGNQPQHF.

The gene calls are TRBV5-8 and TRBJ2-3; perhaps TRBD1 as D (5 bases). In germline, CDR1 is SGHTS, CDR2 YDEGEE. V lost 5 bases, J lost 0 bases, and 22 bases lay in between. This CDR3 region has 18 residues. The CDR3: CASRLGPLKTVSTDTQYF. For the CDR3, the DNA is TGTGCCAGCAGATTAGGCCCTCTCAAGACAGTTAGCACAGATACGCAGTATTTT.

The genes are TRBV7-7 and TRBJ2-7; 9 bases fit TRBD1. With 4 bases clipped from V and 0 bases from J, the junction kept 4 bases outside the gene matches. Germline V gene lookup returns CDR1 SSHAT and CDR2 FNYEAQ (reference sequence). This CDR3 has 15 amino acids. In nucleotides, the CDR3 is TGTGCCAGCAGCTCTGGGACAGGGCCCTCCTACGAGCAGTACTTC. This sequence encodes CASSSGTGPSYEQYF.

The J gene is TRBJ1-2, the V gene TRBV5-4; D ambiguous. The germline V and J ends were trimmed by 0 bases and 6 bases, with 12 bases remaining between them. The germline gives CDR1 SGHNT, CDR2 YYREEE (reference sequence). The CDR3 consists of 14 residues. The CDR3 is CASSLVDPGNGYTF. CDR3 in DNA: TGTGCCAGCAGCTTGGTGGATCCGGGGAATGGCTACACCTTC.

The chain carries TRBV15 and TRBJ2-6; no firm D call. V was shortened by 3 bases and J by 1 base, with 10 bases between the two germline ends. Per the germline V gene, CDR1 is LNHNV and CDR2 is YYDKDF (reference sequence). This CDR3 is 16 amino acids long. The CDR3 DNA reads TGTGCCACCAGCAGGGACCTTATTTCTGGGGCCAACGTCCTGACTTTC. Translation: CATSRDLISGANVLTF.

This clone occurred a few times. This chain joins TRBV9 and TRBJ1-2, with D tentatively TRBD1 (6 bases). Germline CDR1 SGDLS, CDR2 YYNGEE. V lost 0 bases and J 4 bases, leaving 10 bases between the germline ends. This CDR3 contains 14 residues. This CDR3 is CASSVAQGGYGYTF. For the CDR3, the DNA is TGTGCCAGCAGCGTAGCACAGGGAGGCTATGGCTACACCTTC.

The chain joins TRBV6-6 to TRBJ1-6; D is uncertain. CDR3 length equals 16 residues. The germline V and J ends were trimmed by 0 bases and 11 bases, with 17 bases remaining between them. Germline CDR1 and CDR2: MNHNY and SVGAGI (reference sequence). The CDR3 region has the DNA TGTGCCAGCAGTTACTCTTCGGGTGAATCCAAAGCACCCCTCCACTTT. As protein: CASSYSSGESKAPLHF.

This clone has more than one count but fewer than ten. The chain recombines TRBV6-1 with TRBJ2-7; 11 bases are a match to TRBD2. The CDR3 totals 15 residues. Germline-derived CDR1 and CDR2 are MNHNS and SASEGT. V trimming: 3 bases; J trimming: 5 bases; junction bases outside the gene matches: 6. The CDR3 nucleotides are TGTGCCAGCAGTGAGGAACTAGCGGGGGTTCACGAGCAGTACTTC. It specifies CASSEELAGVHEQYF.

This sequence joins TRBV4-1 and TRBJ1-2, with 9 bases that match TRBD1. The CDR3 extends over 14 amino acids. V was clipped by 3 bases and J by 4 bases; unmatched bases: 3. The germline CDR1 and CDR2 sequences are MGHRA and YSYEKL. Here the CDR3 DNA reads TGCGCCAGCAGCCAGGGGACAGGGTCCTATGGCTACACCTTC. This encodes CASSQGTGSYGYTF.

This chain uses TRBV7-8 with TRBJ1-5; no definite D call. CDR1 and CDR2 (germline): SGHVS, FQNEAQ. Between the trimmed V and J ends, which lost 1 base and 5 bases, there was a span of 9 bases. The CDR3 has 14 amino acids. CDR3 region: CASSLVQEDQPQHF. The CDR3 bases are TGTGCCAGCAGCTTAGTCCAGGAAGATCAGCCCCAGCATTTT.

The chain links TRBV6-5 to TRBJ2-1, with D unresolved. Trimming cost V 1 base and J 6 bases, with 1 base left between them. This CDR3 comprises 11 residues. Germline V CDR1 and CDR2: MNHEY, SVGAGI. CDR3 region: CASSYFNEQFF. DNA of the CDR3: TGTGCCAGCAGTTACTTCAATGAGCAGTTCTTC.

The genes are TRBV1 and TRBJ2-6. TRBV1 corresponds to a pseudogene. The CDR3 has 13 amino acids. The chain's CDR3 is CTSSGSRANVLTF. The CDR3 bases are TGCACCAGCAGCGGAAGTCGGGCCAACGTCCTGACTTTC.

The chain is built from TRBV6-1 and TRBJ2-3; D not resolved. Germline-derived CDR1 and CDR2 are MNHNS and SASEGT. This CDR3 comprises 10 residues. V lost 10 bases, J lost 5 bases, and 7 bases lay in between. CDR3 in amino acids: CATVGDTQYF. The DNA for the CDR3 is TGTGCCACCGTAGGAGATACGCAGTATTTT.

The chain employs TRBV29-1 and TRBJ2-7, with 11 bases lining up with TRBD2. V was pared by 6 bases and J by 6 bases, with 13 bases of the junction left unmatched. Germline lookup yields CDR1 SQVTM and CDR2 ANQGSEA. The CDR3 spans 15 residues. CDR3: CSVDSGRALLGEQYF. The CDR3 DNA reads TGCAGCGTCGATAGCGGGAGGGCCCTGTTGGGCGAGCAGTACTTC.

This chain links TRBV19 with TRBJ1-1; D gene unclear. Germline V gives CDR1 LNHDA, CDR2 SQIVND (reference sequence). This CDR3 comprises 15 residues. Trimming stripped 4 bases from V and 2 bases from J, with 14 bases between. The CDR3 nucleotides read TGTGCCAGTAGTAGAGGGCTGGCAGTAAACACTGAAGCTTTCTTT. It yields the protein CASSRGLAVNTEAFF.

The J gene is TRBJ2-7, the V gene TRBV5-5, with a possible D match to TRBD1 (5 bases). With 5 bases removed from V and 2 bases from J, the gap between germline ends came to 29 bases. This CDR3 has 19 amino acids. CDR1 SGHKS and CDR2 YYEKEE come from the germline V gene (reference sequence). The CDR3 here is CASSFKIQDGAFRPYEQYF. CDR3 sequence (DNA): TGTGCCAGCAGTTTCAAAATACAGGACGGTGCTTTTAGGCCCTACGAGCAGTACTTC.

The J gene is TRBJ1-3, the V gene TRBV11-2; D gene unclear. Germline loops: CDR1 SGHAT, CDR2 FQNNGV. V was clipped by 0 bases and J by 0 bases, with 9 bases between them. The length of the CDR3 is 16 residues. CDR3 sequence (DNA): TGTGCCAGCAGCTTAGATCAGGTCTTCTCTGGAAACACCATATATTTT. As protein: CASSLDQVFSGNTIYF.

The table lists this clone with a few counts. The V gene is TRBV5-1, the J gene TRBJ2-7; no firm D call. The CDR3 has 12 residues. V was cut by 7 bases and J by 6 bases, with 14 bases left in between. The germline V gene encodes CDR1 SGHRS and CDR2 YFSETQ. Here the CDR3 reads CASALKETEQYF. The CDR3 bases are TGCGCCAGCGCCCTAAAGGAAACCGAGCAGTACTTC.

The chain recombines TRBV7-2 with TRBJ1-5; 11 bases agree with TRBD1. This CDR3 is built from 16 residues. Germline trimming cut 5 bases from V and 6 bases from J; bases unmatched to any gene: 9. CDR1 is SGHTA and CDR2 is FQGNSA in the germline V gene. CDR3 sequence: CASSQTGTGGRQPQHF. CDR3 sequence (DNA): TGTGCCAGCAGCCAAACCGGGACAGGGGGTCGTCAGCCCCAGCATTTT.

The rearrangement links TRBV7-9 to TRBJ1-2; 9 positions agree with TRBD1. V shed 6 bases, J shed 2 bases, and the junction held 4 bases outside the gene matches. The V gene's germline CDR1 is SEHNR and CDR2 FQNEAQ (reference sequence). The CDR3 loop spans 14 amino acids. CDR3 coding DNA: TGTGCCAGCAGAGGGACAGGGCTAAACTATGGCTACACCTTC. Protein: CASRGTGLNYGYTF.